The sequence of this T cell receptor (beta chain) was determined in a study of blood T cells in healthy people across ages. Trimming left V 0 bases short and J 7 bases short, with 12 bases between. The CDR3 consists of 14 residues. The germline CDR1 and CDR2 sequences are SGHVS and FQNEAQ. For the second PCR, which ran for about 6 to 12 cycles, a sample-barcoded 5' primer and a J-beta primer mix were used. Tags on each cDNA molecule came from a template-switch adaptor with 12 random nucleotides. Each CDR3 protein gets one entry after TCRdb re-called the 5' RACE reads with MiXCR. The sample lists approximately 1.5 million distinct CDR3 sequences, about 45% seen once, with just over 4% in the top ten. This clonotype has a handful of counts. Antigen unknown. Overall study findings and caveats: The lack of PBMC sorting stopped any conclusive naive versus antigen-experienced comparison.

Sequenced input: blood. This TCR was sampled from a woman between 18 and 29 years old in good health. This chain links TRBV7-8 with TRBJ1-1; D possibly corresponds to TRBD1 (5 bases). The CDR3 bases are TGTGCCAGCAGCTTAGCCTCAGGGTACGGTGAAGCTTTCTTT. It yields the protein CASSLASGYGEAFF. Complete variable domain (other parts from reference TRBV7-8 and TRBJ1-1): GAGVSQSPRYKVAKRGQDVALRCDPISGHVSLFWYQQALGQGPEFLTYFQNEAQLDKSGLPSDRFFAERPEGSVSTLKIQRTQQEDSAVYLCASSLASGYGEAFFGQGTRLTVV.